What follows are 18 T cell receptor beta chains derived from one specimen sequenced in a study of blood T cell repertoires in COVID-19. Profiling relied on immunoSEQ multiplex PCR, and the TCRdb table lists in-frame clones only, not all of them. Of about 100,000 clones in the sample, roughly 88% were seen once. The sequencing input was peripheral blood. The receptor source for this set is a man aged 50 to 60 with active or convalescent COVID-19.

The chain recombines TRBV9 with TRBJ1-1; D is unclear. The CDR3 covers 13 residues. Per germline, CDR1 SGDLS and CDR2 YYNGEE. V was trimmed by 4 bases and J by 7 bases, leaving 14 bases between them. DNA of the CDR3: TGTGCCAGCAGCCCACCGGGATTAGGTGAAGCTTTCTTT. Translating gives CASSPPGLGEAFF.

The V call is TRBV7-6, the J call TRBJ1-1, with D possibly TRBD1 on 5 matching bases. The CDR3 length is 13 residues. CDR1 and CDR2 from the germline V gene are SGHVS and FNYEAQ. Trimming removed 5 bases at V and 8 bases at J, with 15 bases between. CDR3 loop: CASSPTDRMEAFF. Here the CDR3 DNA reads TGTGCCAGCAGCCCCACAGACAGAATGGAAGCTTTCTTT.

This chain uses TRBV3-1 (or the pseudogene TRBV3-2) with TRBJ1-2; D gene uncertain. The CDR3 has 16 amino acids. Germline assignment: CDR1 LGHDT and CDR2 YNNKEL (reference sequence). The V end was cut by 1 base, the J end by 8 bases, with 20 bases between. The CDR3 region has the DNA TGTGCCAGCAGCCAAGCGGGATTTTTACTTTGGATGGGCTACACCTTC. It yields the protein CASSQAGFLLWMGYTF.

The V call is TRBV6-4, the J call TRBJ2-1; the match to TRBD2 covers 11 bases. Germline V gene data show CDR1 as MRHNA and CDR2 as SNTAGT. This CDR3 is 14 amino acids long. J lost 7 bases, V lost 4 bases, and 3 bases had no gene match. The DNA for the CDR3 is TGTGCCAGCAGTGCTAGCGGGAGGTGGAATGAGCAGTTCTTC. This encodes CASSASGRWNEQFF.

On this clone: Within the sample, other DNA sequences also encode this same CDR3. V gene TRBV7-9 combines with J gene TRBJ2-3, with TRBD1 identical over 7 bases. From germline, CDR1 is SEHNR and CDR2 FQNEAQ (reference sequence). Germline trimming cut 1 base from V and 2 bases from J; bases unmatched to any gene: 3. The CDR3 covers 15 residues. CDR3 nucleotides: TGTGCCAGCAGCTTAGACAGGGGATACACAGATACGCAGTATTTT. Its translation is CASSLDRGYTDTQYF.

On this clone itself: At one of its ends the junction is not consistent with the germline gene, which may arise from a read error. V usage is TRBV7-7 and J usage is TRBJ2-1, with 7 bases lining up with TRBD2. CDR3 length: 15 amino acids. Looked up from germline, CDR1 is SSHAT and CDR2 is FNYEAQ (reference sequence). CDR3 amino acids: CASSPRAGSNNEQFF. CDR3 coding DNA: TGTGCTAGCAGCCCTCGAGCGGGATCCAACAATGAGCAGTTCTTC.

The sample holds one count of this clone. The genes are TRBV5-1 and TRBJ2-1; 9 nucleotides align to TRBD1. J lost 8 bases, V lost 4 bases, and 7 bases had no gene match. CDR1 SGHRS and CDR2 YFSETQ come from the germline V gene. CDR3 length: 14 residues. The CDR3 DNA reads as TGCGCCAGCAGCGTGACAGGGGGTATTCATGAGCAGTTCTTC. Protein: CASSVTGGIHEQFF.

For the CDR3, the DNA is TGTGCCAGCAGTGTCCAACAGGGAAGTCAGGCTGGAAACACCATATATTTT. Protein product: CASSVQQGSQAGNTIYF. V and J are TRBV2 and TRBJ1-3; possibly TRBD1 for D (6 bases). Germline V gene sequence: CDR1 SNHLY, CDR2 FYNNEI. V was cut by 4 bases and J by 2 bases, with 18 bases left in between. The CDR3 extends over 17 amino acids.

The rearrangement links TRBV27 to TRBJ1-2; 7 bases are shared with TRBD1. With V trimmed by 6 bases and J by 2 bases, 6 bases remained unmatched. The germline V gene encodes CDR1 MNHEY and CDR2 SMNVEV (reference sequence). CDR3 length: 14 residues. CDR3 DNA sequence: TGTGCCAGCAGGGGGCCGACAGGGAACTATGGCTACACCTTC. Translated: CASRGPTGNYGYTF.

The count of this clone is one. The V gene is TRBV7-9, the J gene TRBJ2-7, with 7 bases identical to TRBD2. There are 14 residues in the CDR3. In germline, CDR1 is SEHNR, CDR2 FQNEAQ (reference sequence). V trimming: 5 bases; J trimming: 1 base; junction bases outside the gene matches: 5. The chain's CDR3 is CASSEGTISYEQYF. Here the CDR3 DNA reads TGTGCCAGCAGCGAAGGGACTATTTCCTACGAGCAGTACTTC.

The chain uses TRBV5-1 and TRBJ2-5; D possibly corresponds to TRBD1 (6 bases). The V end was cut by 4 bases, the J end by 2 bases, with 15 bases between. This CDR3 comprises 15 residues. Per the germline V gene, CDR1 is SGHRS and CDR2 is YFSETQ. The CDR3 region is CASSGQGLGQETQYF. DNA of the CDR3: TGCGCCAGCAGCGGCCAGGGGCTGGGTCAAGAGACCCAGTACTTC.

The chain carries TRBV7-2 and TRBJ1-5; D might be TRBD1 (5 bases). This CDR3 contains 15 residues. CDR1 and CDR2 (germline): SGHTA, FQGNSA. The V gene lost 5 bases and the J gene lost 3 bases, with 14 bases spanning the gap. CDR3 in DNA: TGTGCCAGCAGCCCAACCGGGGGAGACAATCAGCCCCAGCATTTT. Protein sequence: CASSPTGGDNQPQHF.

This rearrangement joins TRBV7-8 to TRBJ1-1; no clear D gene. Between the trimmed V and J ends, which lost 0 bases and 3 bases, there was a span of 8 bases. Germline V lookup: CDR1 SGHVS, CDR2 FQNEAQ. The CDR3 covers 14 residues. The CDR3 bases are TGTGCCAGCAGCTTAGCCAGGTTCGACACTGAAGCTTTCTTT. Amino acids: CASSLARFDTEAFF.

J is TRBJ2-7 and V is TRBV7-6, with 7 bases lining up with TRBD1. V was pared by 5 bases and J by 0 bases, with 10 bases of the junction left unmatched. This CDR3 spans 16 amino acids. From germline, CDR1 is SGHVS and CDR2 FNYEAQ. CDR3 protein: CASSPRFGTVSYEQYF. Written as DNA, the CDR3 is TGTGCCAGCAGCCCTCGGTTCGGGACAGTCTCCTACGAGCAGTACTTC. Using reference TRBV7-6 and TRBJ2-7 for the parts outside the CDR3, the full variable domain is GAGVSQSPRYKVTKRGQDVALRCDPISGHVSLYWYRQALGQGPEFLTYFNYEAQQDKSGLPNDRFSAERPEGSISTLTIQRTEQRDSAMYRCASSPRFGTVSYEQYFGPGTRLTVT.

The DNA for the CDR3 is TGTGCCAGCGGGTCCGGGAGACCTCCCTACGAGCAGTACTTC. Translated, it gives CASGSGRPPYEQYF. The rearrangement links TRBV6-5 to TRBJ2-7, with TRBD2 as a possible D gene (6 bases). V lost 8 bases and J lost 2, with 16 bases in between. This CDR3 has 14 amino acids. Per the germline V gene, CDR1 is MNHEY and CDR2 is SVGAGI.

The V call is TRBV3-1 (or the pseudogene TRBV3-2), the J call TRBJ2-7, with D possibly matching TRBD2 (6 bases). Germline V gives CDR1 LGHDT, CDR2 YNNKEL (reference sequence). The V and J ends lost 4 bases and 5 bases respectively, with 12 bases between them. This CDR3 contains 13 residues. CDR3 bases: TGTGCCAGCAGCCTTGGTGGGGGGAACGAGCAGTACTTC. Its protein is CASSLGGGNEQYF.

This chain connects TRBV6-5 to TRBJ2-5; TRBD2 aligns across 7 bases. The ends lost 0 bases at V and 5 bases at J; junction bases unmatched: 9. Germline V CDR1 and CDR2: MNHEY, SVGAGI. The CDR3 contains 16 residues. The CDR3 region has the DNA TGTGCCAGCAGTTACTCGTTCTCAGTGGGGGGGGAGACCCAGTACTTC. Translating gives CASSYSFSVGGETQYF.

V gene TRBV5-1 combines with J gene TRBJ2-2; 9 bases fit TRBD1. The CDR3 loop spans 14 amino acids. The germline gives CDR1 SGHRS, CDR2 YFSETQ. Unmatched junction bases numbered 3, after V lost 3 bases and J lost 6 bases. The CDR3 DNA reads as TGCGCCAGCAGCTGGGACAGGGAAGCCGGGGAGCTGTTTTTT. The encoded protein is CASSWDREAGELFF.